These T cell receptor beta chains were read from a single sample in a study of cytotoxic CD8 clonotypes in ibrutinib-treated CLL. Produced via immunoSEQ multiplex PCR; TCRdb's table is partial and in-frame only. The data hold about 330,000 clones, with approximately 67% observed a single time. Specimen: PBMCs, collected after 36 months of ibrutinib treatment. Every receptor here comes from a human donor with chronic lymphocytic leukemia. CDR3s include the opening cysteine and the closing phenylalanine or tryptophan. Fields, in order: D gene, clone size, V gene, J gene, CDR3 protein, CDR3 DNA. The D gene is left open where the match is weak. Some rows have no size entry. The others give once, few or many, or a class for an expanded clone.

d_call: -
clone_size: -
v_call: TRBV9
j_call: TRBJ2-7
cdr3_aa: CASSAGYEQYF
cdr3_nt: TGTGCCAGCAGCGCTGGCTACGAGCAGTACTTC

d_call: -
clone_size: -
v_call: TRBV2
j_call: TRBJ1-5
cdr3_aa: CATSLGLEQPQHF
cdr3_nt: TGTGCTACGTCTTTAGGTCTTGAACAGCCCCAGCATTTT

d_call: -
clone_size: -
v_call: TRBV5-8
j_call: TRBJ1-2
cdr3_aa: CASSPAFYGYTF
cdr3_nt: TGTGCCAGCAGTCCGGCGTTCTATGGCTACACCTTC

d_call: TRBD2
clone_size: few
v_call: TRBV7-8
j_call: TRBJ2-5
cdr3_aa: CASSLEWTSGRGETQYF
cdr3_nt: TGTGCCAGCAGCTTAGAGTGGACTAGCGGGAGAGGAGAGACCCAGTACTTC

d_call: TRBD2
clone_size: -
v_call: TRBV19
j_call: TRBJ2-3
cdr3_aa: CASSRTSGGASTDTQYF
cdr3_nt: TGTGCCAGTAGTCGGACTAGCGGGGGGGCTAGCACAGATACGCAGTATTTT

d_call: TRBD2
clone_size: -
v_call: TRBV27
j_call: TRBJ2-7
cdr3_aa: CASSLIASGTVREQYF
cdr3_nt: TGTGCCAGCAGTTTAATCGCTAGCGGGACGGTAAGGGAGCAGTACTTC

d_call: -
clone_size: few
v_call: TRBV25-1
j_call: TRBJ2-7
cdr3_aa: CASSEFGLPTYEQYF
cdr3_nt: TGTGCCAGCAGTGAATTTGGGCTGCCGACCTACGAGCAGTACTTC

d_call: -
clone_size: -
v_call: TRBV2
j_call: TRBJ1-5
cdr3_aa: CASGNSNQPQHF
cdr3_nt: TGTGCCAGCGGGAACAGTAATCAGCCCCAGCATTTT

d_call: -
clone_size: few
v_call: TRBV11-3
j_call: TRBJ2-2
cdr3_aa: CASSSRDPDTGELFF
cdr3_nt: TGTGCCAGCAGCTCCCGGGACCCAGACACCGGGGAGCTGTTTTTT

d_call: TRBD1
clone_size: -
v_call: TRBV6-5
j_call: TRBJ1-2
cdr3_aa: CASSRRDRGPGYTF
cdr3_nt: TGTGCCAGCAGTCGCCGGGACAGGGGGCCTGGCTACACCTTC

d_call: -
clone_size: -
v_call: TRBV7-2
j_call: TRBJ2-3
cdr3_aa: CASSLVPGAGKDTQYF
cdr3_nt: TGTGCCAGCAGCTTAGTGCCTGGGGCAGGGAAAGATACGCAGTATTTT

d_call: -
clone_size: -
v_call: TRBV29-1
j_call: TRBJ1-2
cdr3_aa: CSVPARFYGYTF
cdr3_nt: TGCAGCGTTCCGGCCAGGTTCTATGGCTACACCTTC

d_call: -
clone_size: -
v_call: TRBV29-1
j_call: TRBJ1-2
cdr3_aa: CSVEVVQNYGYTF
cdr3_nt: TGCAGCGTTGAAGTGGTACAGAACTATGGCTACACCTTC

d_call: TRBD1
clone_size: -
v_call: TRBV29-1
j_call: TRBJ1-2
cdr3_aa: CSVGQGGQGLYGYTF
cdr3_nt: TGCAGCGTTGGACAAGGTGGACAGGGATTATATGGCTACACCTTC

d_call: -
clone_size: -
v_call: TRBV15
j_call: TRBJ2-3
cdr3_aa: CASRHLSTDTQYF
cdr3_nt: TGTGCCAGCCGACACCTCAGCACAGATACGCAGTATTTT

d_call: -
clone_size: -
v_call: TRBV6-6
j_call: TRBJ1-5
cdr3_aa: CASSYRGNQPQHF
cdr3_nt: TGTGCCAGCAGTTACCGGGGGAATCAGCCCCAGCATTTT

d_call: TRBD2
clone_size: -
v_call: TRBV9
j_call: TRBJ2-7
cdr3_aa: CASSVASGGLDYEQYF
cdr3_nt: TGTGCCAGCAGCGTAGCAAGCGGGGGGCTCGACTACGAGCAGTACTTC

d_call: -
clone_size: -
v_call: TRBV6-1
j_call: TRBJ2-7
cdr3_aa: CASKRMGPSPEQYF
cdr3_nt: TGTGCCAGCAAGCGCATGGGCCCTTCCCCCGAGCAGTACTTC

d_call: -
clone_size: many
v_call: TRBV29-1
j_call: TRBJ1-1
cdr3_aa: CSGKMGTEAFF
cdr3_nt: TGCAGCGGGAAGATGGGCACTGAAGCTTTCTTT

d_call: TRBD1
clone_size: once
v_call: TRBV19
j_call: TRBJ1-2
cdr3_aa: CASRDRVEWGYTF
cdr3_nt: TGTGCCAGTAGGGACAGGGTGGAATGGGGCTACACCTTC

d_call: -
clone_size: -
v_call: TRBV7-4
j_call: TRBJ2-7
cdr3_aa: CASSPTGSYF
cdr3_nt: TGTGCCAGCAGCCCCACCGGCTCCTACTTC

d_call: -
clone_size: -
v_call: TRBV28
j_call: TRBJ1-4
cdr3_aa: CASSLSVRLYNEKLFF
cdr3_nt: TGTGCCAGCAGTTTAAGTGTCAGACTCTATAATGAAAAACTGTTTTTT

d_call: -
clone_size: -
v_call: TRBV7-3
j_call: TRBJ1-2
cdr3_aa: CASSSGPDPIYGYTF
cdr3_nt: TGTGCCAGCAGCTCCGGACCGGACCCCATCTATGGCTACACCTTC

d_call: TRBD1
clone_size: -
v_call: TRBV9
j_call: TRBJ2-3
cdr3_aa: CASSVEGQGWDTQYF
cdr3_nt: TGTGCCAGCAGCGTAGAGGGACAGGGGTGGGATACGCAGTATTTT

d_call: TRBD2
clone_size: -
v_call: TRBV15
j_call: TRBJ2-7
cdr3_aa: CATSASPGLLYEQYF
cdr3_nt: TGTGCCACCAGCGCTAGTCCGGGACTACTTTACGAGCAGTACTTC

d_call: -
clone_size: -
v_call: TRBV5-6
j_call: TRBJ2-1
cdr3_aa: CASSLVGKEQFF
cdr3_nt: TGTGCCAGCAGCTTGGTCGGGAAGGAGCAGTTCTTC

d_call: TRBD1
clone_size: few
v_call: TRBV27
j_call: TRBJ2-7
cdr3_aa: CASSLLPGQRYEQYF
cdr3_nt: TGTGCCAGCAGTCTTTTACCGGGACAGAGATACGAGCAGTACTTC

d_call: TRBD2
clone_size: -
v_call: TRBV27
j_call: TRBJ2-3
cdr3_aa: CASSSGLAGNTDTQYF
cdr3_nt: TGTGCCAGCAGTTCGGGACTAGCGGGGAACACAGATACGCAGTATTTT

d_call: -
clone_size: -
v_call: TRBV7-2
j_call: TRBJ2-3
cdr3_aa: CASSLFGGSTDTQYF
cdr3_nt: TGTGCCAGCAGCTTATTCGGCGGAAGCACAGATACGCAGTATTTT

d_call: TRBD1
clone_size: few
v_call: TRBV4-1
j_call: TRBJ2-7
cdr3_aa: CASSAPGQRYEQYF
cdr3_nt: TGCGCCAGCAGCGCACCGGGACAGAGATACGAGCAGTACTTC

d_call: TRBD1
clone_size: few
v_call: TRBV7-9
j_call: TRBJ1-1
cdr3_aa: CASSPSDRTPEAFF
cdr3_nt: TGTGCCAGCAGCCCCTCGGACAGGACGCCTGAAGCTTTCTTT

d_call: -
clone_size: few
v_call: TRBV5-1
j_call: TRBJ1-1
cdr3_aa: CASSLGTRAQNTEAFF
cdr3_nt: TGCGCCAGCAGCTTGGGGACCCGCGCCCAGAACACTGAAGCTTTCTTT

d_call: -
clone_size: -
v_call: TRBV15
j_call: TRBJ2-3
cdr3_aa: CATAPRQGRVDTQYF
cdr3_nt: TGTGCCACCGCGCCCCGACAGGGGAGGGTAGATACGCAGTATTTT

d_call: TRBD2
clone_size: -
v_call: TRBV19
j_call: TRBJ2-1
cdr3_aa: CASSPLAGYAYNEQFF
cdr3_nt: TGTGCCAGTAGTCCCCTAGCGGGGTATGCCTACAATGAGCAGTTCTTC

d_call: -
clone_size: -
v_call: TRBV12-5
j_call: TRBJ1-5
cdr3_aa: CASGLTHVPNSNQPQHF
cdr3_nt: TGTGCTAGTGGTTTGACTCATGTCCCGAATAGCAATCAGCCCCAGCATTTT

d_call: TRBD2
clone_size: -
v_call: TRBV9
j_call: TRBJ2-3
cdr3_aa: CASSGGLATDTQYF
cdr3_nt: TGTGCCAGCAGCGGAGGACTAGCCACAGATACGCAGTATTTT

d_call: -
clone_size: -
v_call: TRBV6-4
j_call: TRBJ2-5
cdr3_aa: CASSPRRGRGVQETQYF
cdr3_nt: TGTGCCAGCAGTCCCCGCCGGGGGAGAGGGGTCCAAGAGACCCAGTACTTC

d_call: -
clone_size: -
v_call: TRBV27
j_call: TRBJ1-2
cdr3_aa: CASSHPGLRGYTF
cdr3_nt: TGTGCCAGCAGTCATCCGGGACTTAGGGGCTACACCTTC

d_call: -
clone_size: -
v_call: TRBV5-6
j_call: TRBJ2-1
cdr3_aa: CASSSPGANEQFF
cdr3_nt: TGTGCCAGCAGCTCGCCGGGGGCCAATGAGCAGTTCTTC

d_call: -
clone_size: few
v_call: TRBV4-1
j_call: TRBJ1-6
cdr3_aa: CASSPSGLQSSPLHF
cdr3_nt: TGCGCCAGCAGCCCCAGTGGGCTTCAATCTTCACCCCTCCACTTT

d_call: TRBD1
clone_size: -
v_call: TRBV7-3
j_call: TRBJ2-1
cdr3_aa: CASSSDRGNYNEQFF
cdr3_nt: TGTGCCAGCAGCTCCGACAGGGGGAACTACAATGAGCAGTTCTTC

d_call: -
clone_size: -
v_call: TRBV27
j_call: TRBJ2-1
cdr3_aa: CASSRLRPLVSSYNEQFF
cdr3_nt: TGTGCCAGCAGTCGCCTGCGGCCCCTAGTTAGCTCCTACAATGAGCAGTTCTTC

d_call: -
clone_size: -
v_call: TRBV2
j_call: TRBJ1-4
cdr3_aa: CASRPDRLEKLFF
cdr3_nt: TGTGCCAGCAGACCGGATCGGCTGGAAAAACTGTTTTTT

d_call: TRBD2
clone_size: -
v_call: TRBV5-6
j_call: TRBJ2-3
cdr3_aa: CASSLAVAGDADTQYF
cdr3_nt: TGTGCCAGCAGCTTAGCGGTAGCGGGGGACGCAGATACGCAGTATTTT

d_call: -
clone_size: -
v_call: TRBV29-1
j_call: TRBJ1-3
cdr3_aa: CSVERGIGNTIYF
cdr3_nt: TGCAGCGTTGAACGGGGGATTGGAAACACCATATATTTT

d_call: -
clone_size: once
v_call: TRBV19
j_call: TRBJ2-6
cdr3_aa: CASSMGVPGANVLTF
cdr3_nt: TGTGCCAGTAGTATGGGGGTTCCTGGGGCCAACGTCCTGACTTTC

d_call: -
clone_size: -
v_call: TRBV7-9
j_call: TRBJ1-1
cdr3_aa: CASSPTGRVTEAFF
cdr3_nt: TGTGCCAGCAGCCCCACAGGGCGGGTCACTGAAGCTTTCTTT

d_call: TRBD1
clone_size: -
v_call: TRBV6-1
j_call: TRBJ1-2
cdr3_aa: CASSAQGAYTF
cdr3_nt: TGTGCCAGCAGCGCGCAGGGGGCATACACCTTC

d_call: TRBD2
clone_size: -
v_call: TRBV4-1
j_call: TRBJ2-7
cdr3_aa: CASSQADLAGGPYEQYF
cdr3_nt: TGCGCCAGCAGCCAGGCCGACCTAGCGGGGGGGCCTTACGAGCAGTACTTC

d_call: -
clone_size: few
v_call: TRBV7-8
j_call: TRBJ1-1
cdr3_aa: CARTENTEAFF
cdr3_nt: TGTGCCAGGACAGAGAACACTGAAGCTTTCTTT

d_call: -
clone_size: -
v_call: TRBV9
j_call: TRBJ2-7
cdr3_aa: CASSVSPEGEQYF
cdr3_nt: TGTGCCAGCAGCGTAAGTCCTGAGGGAGAGCAGTACTTC

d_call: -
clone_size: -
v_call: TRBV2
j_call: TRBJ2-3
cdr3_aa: CASSERLTDTQYF
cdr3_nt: TGTGCCAGCAGTGAACGGCTCACAGATACGCAGTATTTT

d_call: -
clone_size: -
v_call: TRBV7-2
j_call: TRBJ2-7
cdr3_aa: CASSWTPRGEQYF
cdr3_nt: TGTGCCAGCAGTTGGACTCCCCGGGGCGAGCAGTACTTC

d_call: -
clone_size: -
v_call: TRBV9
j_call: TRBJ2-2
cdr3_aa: CASSVGQGGGELFF
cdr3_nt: TGTGCCAGCAGCGTTGGCCAGGGTGGCGGGGAGCTGTTTTTT

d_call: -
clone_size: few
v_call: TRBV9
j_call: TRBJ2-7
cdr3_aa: CASSVEGYEQYF
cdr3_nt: TGTGCCAGCAGCGTAGAAGGGTACGAGCAGTACTTC